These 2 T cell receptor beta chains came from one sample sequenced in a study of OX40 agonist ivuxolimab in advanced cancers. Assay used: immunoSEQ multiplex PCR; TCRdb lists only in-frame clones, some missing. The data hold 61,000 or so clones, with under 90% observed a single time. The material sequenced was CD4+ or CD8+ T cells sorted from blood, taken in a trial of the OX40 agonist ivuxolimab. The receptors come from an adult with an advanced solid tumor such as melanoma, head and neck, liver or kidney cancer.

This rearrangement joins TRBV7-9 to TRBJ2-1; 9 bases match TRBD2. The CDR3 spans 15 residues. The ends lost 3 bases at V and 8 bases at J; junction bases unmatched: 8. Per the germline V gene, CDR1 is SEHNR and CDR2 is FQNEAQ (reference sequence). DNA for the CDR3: TGTGCCAGCAGCTTTATGCTAGCGGGAATCGATGAGCAGTTCTTC. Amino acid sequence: CASSFMLAGIDEQFF. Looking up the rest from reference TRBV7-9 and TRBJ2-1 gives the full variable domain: DTGVSQNPRHKITKRGQNVTFRCDPISEHNRLYWYRQTLGQGPEFLTYFQNEAQLEKSRLLSDRFSAERPKGSFSTLEIQRTEQGDSAMYLCASSFMLAGIDEQFFGPGTRLTVL.

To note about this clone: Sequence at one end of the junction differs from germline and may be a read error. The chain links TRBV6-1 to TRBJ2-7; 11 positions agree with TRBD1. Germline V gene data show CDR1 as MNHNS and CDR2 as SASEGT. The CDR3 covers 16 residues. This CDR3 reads CASREAGDRGSYEQYF. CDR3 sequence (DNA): TGTGCCAGCAGGGAAGCGGGGGACAGGGGGTCCTACGAGCAGTACTTC.